This T cell receptor beta chain was captured by sequencing in a study of blood T cells in healthy people across ages. General study points: Any conclusive comparison of naive versus antigen-experienced cells was prevented by using unsorted PBMCs. Relative to aged donors, long-lived donors carried more naive CD4+ cells and displayed higher diversity.

This CDR3 is built from 15 residues. The V and J ends lost 5 bases and 5 bases, in that order; junction bases with no gene match: 5. Germline lookup yields CDR1 LGHNA and CDR2 YSLEER. It was approximately 10 milliliters of peripheral blood that were drawn from each donor. Then a second PCR, running about 7 to 11 cycles, was carried out with a sample-barcoded 5' primer and a J-beta primer mix. Each sample provided no less than 2.5 million CDR3-containing paired-end reads. TCRdb re-derived calls from the 5' RACE reads in MiXCR, one entry per CDR3 protein. The sample lists fewer than 900,000 distinct CDR3 sequences, about 40% seen once, with 20% to 25% in the top ten. A note on this clonotype: What it binds is unknown.

The source material was blood. The chain uses TRBV4-3 and TRBJ1-4; 10 bases fit TRBD1. The TCR originated in a woman aged 55 to 70 in good health. CDR3 coding DNA: TGCGCCAGCAGCAAACCGGGACAGGGGAATGAAAAACTGTTTTTT. This encodes CASSKPGQGNEKLFF.